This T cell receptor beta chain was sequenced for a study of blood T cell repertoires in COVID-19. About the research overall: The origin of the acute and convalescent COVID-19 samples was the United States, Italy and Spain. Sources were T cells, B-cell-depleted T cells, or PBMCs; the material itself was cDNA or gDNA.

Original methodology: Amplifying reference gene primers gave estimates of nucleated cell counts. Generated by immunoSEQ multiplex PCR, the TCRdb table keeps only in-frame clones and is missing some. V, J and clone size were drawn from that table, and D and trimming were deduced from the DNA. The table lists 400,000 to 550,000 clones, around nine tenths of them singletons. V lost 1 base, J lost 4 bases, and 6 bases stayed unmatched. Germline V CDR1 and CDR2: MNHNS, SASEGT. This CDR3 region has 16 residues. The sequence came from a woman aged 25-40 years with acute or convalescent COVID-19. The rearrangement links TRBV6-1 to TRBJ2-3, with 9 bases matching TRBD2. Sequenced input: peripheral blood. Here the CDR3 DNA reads TGTGCCAGCAGTGAAGTGGGCGGGGGGGCCTCAGATACGCAGTATTTT. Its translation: CASSEVGGGASDTQYF.